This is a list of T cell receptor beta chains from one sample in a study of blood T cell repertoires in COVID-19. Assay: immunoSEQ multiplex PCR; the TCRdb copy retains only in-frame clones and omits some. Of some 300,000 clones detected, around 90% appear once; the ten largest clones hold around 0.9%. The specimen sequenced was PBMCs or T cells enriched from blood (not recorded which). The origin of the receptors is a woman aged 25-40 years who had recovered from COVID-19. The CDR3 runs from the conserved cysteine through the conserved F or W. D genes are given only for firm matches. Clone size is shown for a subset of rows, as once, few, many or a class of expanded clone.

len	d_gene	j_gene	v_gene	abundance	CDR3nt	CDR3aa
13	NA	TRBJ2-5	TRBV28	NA	TGTGCCAGCAGTGTCGTGGGCCCGGAGACCCAGTACTTC	CASSVVGPETQYF
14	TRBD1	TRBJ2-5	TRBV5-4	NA	TGTGCCAGCAGCCCACGGACAGGGGGAGAGACCCAGTACTTC	CASSPRTGGETQYF
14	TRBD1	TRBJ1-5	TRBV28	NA	TGTGCCAGCGGTCCCGGGACAGAGGGTCAGCCCCAGCATTTT	CASGPGTEGQPQHF
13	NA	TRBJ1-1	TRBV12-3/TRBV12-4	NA	TGTGCCAGCAGCTACAGGGTTGGGACTGAAGCTTTCTTT	CASSYRVGTEAFF
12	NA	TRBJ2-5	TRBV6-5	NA	TGTGCCAGCGCTTTAGCGCGGGAGACCCAGTACTTC	CASALARETQYF
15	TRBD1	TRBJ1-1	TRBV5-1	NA	TGCGCCAGCAGCGCGGAACCGACAGGGCTGGCCGAAGCTTTCTTT	CASSAEPTGLAEAFF
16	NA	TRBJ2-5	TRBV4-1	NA	TGCGCCAGCAGCCAAGATCGGGACACACCCCAAGAGACCCAGTACTTC	CASSQDRDTPQETQYF
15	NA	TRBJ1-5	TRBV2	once	TGTGCCAGCAGTCCACCCGGACAGATCAATCAGCCCCAGCATTTT	CASSPPGQINQPQHF
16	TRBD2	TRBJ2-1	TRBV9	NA	TGTGCCAGCAGCGATCCCCGTAGCGGGAAGTTCAGTGAGCAGTTCTTC	CASSDPRSGKFSEQFF
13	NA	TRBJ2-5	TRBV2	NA	TGTGCCAGCAGCGAAGCGTATGGCAAGACCCAGTACTTC	CASSEAYGKTQYF
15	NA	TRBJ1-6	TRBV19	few	TGTGCCAGTAGTGTTTGGACAGCGGTAAATTCACCCCTCCACTTT	CASSVWTAVNSPLHF
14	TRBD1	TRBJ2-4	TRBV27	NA	TGTGCCAGCAGTTTATCTCAGGGGGTAAACATTCAGTACTTC	CASSLSQGVNIQYF
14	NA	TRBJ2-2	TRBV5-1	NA	TGCGCCAGCAGAGGCGGGTCGAACACCGGGGAGCTGTTTTTT	CASRGGSNTGELFF
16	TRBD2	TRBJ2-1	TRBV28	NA	TGTGCCAGCAGTTTATTGGCTAGCGGGAGGGCCAGTGAGCAGTTCTTC	CASSLLASGRASEQFF
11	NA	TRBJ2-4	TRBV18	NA	TGTGCCAGCTCACCGGCGGACATTCAGTACTTC	CASSPADIQYF
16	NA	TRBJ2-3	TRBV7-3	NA	TGTGCCAGCAGCTCCCCAGGGGGGATTGGCACAGATACGCAGTATTTT	CASSSPGGIGTDTQYF
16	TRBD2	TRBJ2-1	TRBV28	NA	TGTGCCACCGTCTCCAACAGCGGGGACTCCTACAATGAGCAGTTCTTC	CATVSNSGDSYNEQFF
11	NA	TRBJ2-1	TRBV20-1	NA	TGCAGTGCCTCCTGGGGCCTCGCGCAGTTCTTC	CSASWGLAQFF
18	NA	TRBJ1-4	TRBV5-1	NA	TGCGCCAGCAGCTTGGTGTTCACCGGGGTAGTTACACGTGAAAAACTGTTTTTT	CASSLVFTGVVTREKLFF
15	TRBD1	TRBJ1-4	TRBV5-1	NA	TGCGCCAGCAGCCGAAGGGGACAGCCTAATGAAAAACTGTTTTTT	CASSRRGQPNEKLFF
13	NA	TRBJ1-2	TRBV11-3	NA	TGTGCCAGCAGTGGGAGACTCAACTATGGCTACACCTTC	CASSGRLNYGYTF
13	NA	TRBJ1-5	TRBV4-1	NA	TGCGCCAGCAGCCAAGAAGCGCCTCGGCCCCAGCATTTT	CASSQEAPRPQHF
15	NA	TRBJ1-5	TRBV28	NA	TGTGCCAGCAGTTTAAGAGGACAGCCGAATCAGCCCCAGCATTTT	CASSLRGQPNQPQHF
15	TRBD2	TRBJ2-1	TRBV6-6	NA	TGTGCCAGCAGTTACTTCGAGCGGGGGTACAATGAGCAGTTCTTC	CASSYFERGYNEQFF
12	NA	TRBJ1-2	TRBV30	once	TGTGCCTGGAGAGGGGTATCCTATGGCTACACCTTC	CAWRGVSYGYTF
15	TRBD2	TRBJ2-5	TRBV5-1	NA	TGCGCCAGCAGCTTTCTAGCGGGGGCGGACGGGACCCAGTACTTC	CASSFLAGADGTQYF
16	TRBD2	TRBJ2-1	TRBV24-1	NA	TGTGCCACCAGTGATTTGCTAGCGGGGGGACTCAATGAGCAGTTCTTC	CATSDLLAGGLNEQFF